Described below is a single T cell receptor beta chain sequence and its context. The target antigen is unknown. These data belong to a study of T-cell reconstitution after alpha-beta-depleted transplantation in children. Study-wide results and caveats: For some patients, TCRbeta diversity was high at day 60 because of recipient T cells and thymic progenitors that survived. Reports say that about two months after transplant, the alpha-beta T cells came out of several hundred graft clones that had expanded.

This CDR3 is built from 15 residues. Deletions cut 3 bases from V and 2 bases from J, with 14 bases between. Per germline, CDR1 DFQATT and CDR2 SNEGSKA (reference sequence). The authors prepared the TCRbeta library with unique molecular identifiers. TCRdb ran MiXCR on the PCR reads and lists one entry per CDR3 protein. This table holds almost 600,000 distinct CDR3 sequences, around 27% found once. The sequence was collected from a boy in the first two years of life with Wiskott-Aldrich syndrome, due to receive a stem cell transplant. Here the sequenced sample was PBMCs, taken before TCRalphabeta/CD19-depleted stem cell transplant. J is TRBJ2-1 and V is TRBV20-1; possibly TRBD1 for D (6 bases). In DNA form, the CDR3 reads TGCAGTGCTAGGCCCAGGGGCTCTGCCTACAATGAGCAGTTCTTC. Translating gives CSARPRGSAYNEQFF.